The T cell receptor (beta chain) described here comes from a study of blood T cell repertoires in COVID-19. About the study: Acute-phase and convalescent COVID-19 samples originated in the United States, Italy and Spain.

Germline CDR1 is SGHRS and CDR2 is YFSETQ. V lost 5 bases to trimming and J lost 3 bases, with 14 bases between them. The CDR3 runs 14 residues. Enrolment of Seattle patients took place during active infection, and they were followed longitudinally. In the original workflow: Estimation of nucleated cell counts was performed using reference gene primer amplification. Profiled with immunoSEQ multiplex PCR; TCRdb holds only in-frame clones, not every one. That table supplies the V and J calls and clone size; D and trimming were determined from the DNA. The table includes 270,000 or so clones, less than 85% detected once.

The sample consisted of peripheral blood. J is TRBJ1-1 and V is TRBV5-1; maybe TRBD1 (5 bases). The sequence derives from a human donor with COVID-19, enrolled during active disease. The donor label of this sample is uncertain. CDR3: CASRAAGGDTEAFF. DNA of the CDR3: TGCGCCAGCAGGGCGGCCGGGGGGGACACTGAAGCTTTCTTT.